This entry lists 9 T cell receptor beta chains sequenced from one sample in a study of OX40 agonist ivuxolimab in advanced cancers. Libraries were prepared by immunoSEQ multiplex PCR; TCRdb keeps only in-frame clonotypes and omits some of them. The table includes under 70,000 clones, 80% to 90% detected once. The material was CD4+ or CD8+ T cells sorted from blood, obtained in a trial of the OX40 agonist ivuxolimab. These receptor sequences come from an adult with an advanced solid tumor such as melanoma, head and neck, liver or kidney cancer.

The chain is built from TRBV4-2 and TRBJ2-1; no clear D. Germline loops: CDR1 LGHNA, CDR2 YNFKEQ. V was cut by 1 base and J by 6 bases, with 10 bases left in between. The CDR3 contains 14 residues. The CDR3 DNA follows: TGTGCCAGCAGCCAAGGAGGCCTCCCCAATGAGCAGTTCTTC. Translated: CASSQGGLPNEQFF.

This chain uses TRBV2 with TRBJ1-1; no clear D gene. V gave up 3 bases and J gave up 8 bases, with 7 bases separating them. Per the germline V gene, CDR1 is SNHLY and CDR2 is FYNNEI. The CDR3 totals 11 residues. The CDR3 here is CASSDMTEAFF. The CDR3 DNA reads as TGTGCCAGCAGTGATATGACAGAAGCTTTCTTT.

This clone has just one count. The chain recombines TRBV19 with TRBJ1-1, with TRBD1 matching 10 bases. The CDR3 extends over 14 amino acids. With 7 bases clipped from V and 3 bases from J, the junction kept 5 bases outside the gene matches. The germline V gene has CDR1 LNHDA and CDR2 SQIVND (reference sequence). As DNA, the CDR3 is TGTGCCAGTATCCTGACAGGGGGCTACACTGAAGCTTTCTTT. It is translated as CASILTGGYTEAFF. The full variable domain, its missing parts supplied by reference TRBV19 and TRBJ1-1, is DGGITQSPKYLFRKEGQNVTLSCEQNLNHDAMYWYRQDPGQGLRLIYYSQIVNDFQKGDIAEGYSVSREKKESFPLTVTSAQKNPTAFYLCASILTGGYTEAFFGQGTRLTVV.

A single count supports this clone. The chain has TRBV19 and TRBJ1-1; D not certain. The germline V gene encodes CDR1 LNHDA and CDR2 SQIVND (reference sequence). The CDR3 length is 17 residues. The V end lost 3 bases, the J end lost 4 bases, and 21 bases lay between the germline ends. The chain's CDR3 is CASSIVLPSRGSTEAFF. The CDR3 DNA reads as TGTGCCAGTAGTATTGTTCTTCCGTCGCGAGGGTCCACTGAAGCTTTCTTT. The entire variable domain, with the rest obtained from reference TRBV19 and TRBJ1-1, is as follows: DGGITQSPKYLFRKEGQNVTLSCEQNLNHDAMYWYRQDPGQGLRLIYYSQIVNDFQKGDIAEGYSVSREKKESFPLTVTSAQKNPTAFYLCASSIVLPSRGSTEAFFGQGTRLTVV.

V and J are TRBV4-2 and TRBJ2-2; D perhaps matches TRBD2 (5 bases). V gave up 8 bases and J gave up 7 bases, with 17 bases separating them. The CDR3 is 14 residues long. Germline CDR1 reads LGHNA; CDR2 reads YNFKEQ. CDR3 DNA sequence: TGTGCCAGCCGAACGGAGGAACAAAGCGGGGAGCTGTTTTTT. Protein sequence: CASRTEEQSGELFF.

The J gene is TRBJ2-1, the V gene TRBV27, with TRBD2 identical over 11 bases. V trimming: 9 bases; J trimming: 9 bases; junction bases outside the gene matches: 16. Germline V gene sequence: CDR1 MNHEY, CDR2 SMNVEV (reference sequence). CDR3 length: 16 amino acids. CDR3 nucleotide sequence: TGTGCCAGTCAAATAGCGGGAGGGCCGAGTATACTTGAGCAGTTCTTC. It is translated as CASQIAGGPSILEQFF.

The chain employs TRBV4-1 and TRBJ2-1; possibly TRBD2 for D (5 bases). CDR1 MGHRA and CDR2 YSYEKL come from the germline V gene. Trimming took 1 base from V and 5 from J, leaving 12 bases between them. The CDR3 totals 15 residues. The CDR3 is CASSQGPSGHNEQFF. The CDR3 nucleotides read TGCGCCAGCAGCCAAGGACCGAGCGGACACAATGAGCAGTTCTTC.

The DNA for the CDR3 is TGTGCCAGCTTTAAAGCGGCAGGGACGTTGACTAGGGAAAAACTGTTTTTT. Its translation: CASFKAAGTLTREKLFF. The chain is built from TRBV2 and TRBJ1-4; tentative D call: TRBD1 (5 bases). Germline V gene data show CDR1 as SNHLY and CDR2 as FYNNEI. The CDR3 spans 17 residues. V was shortened by 8 bases and J by 8 bases, with 27 bases between the two germline ends.

The chain carries TRBV5-1 and TRBJ1-1; 8 positions agree with TRBD1. V shed 0 bases and J 5 bases; nucleotides not matched to a gene: 3. The CDR3 spans 14 residues. CDR1 SGHRS and CDR2 YFSETQ come from the germline V gene. This CDR3 is CASSLAGGLTEAFF. The CDR3 region has the DNA TGCGCCAGCAGCTTGGCAGGGGGCTTAACTGAAGCTTTCTTT.